This is a list of T cell receptor beta chains from one sample in a study of T cell repertoires in cytomegalovirus infection. These TCRs are of unknown antigen specificity. MiXCR was run by TCRdb on the reads, yielding one entry per CDR3 protein. This table has about 920,000 distinct CDR3 sequences, roughly 30% appearing once. The specimen was cultured CD8+ T cells from PBMCs, collected from culture after CMV antigen stimulation. Every receptor here comes from a human donor in good health (CMV status not recorded). Some clones in this sample may be carry-over from other donors' samples. Both conserved end residues are part of each CDR3. A D gene is named only where the DNA matches it firmly. Expanded clones get a size class; other rows say once, few or many, or leave the size out.

>few|TRBJ2-2|TRBV28|-
TGTGCCAGCGGCTACCTGGGGGAGCTGTTTTTT
CASGYLGELFF
>few|TRBJ1-5|TRBV27|TRBD1
TGTGCCAGCAGTAGACTGACAGGGGGCGCGGTGTGGCCCCAGCATTTT
CASSRLTGGAVWPQHF
>-|TRBJ2-1|TRBV9|-
TGTACCAGCAGCGTAGTCGAGCAAGGGGCGCACAATGAGCAGTTCTTC
CTSSVVEQGAHNEQFF
>-|TRBJ2-3|TRBV7-4|-
TGTGCCGGCAGCCCACCCGTGGAGGGCGCAGATACGCAGTATTTT
CAGSPPVEGADTQYF
>-|TRBJ2-3|TRBV11-2|-
TGTGCCAGCAGCCTCTCCTGGAATACGCAGTATTTT
CASSLSWNTQYF
>-|TRBJ2-7|TRBV25-1|TRBD1
TGTGCCAGCAGTGGGGGACAGGTAAAAGTACACTTC
CASSGGQVKVHF
>-|TRBJ2-2|TRBV27|TRBD2
TGTGCCAGCAGTTTCAGAGCGGGGGCCCCCATTCCCGGGGAGCTGTTTTTT
CASSFRAGAPIPGELFF
>-|TRBJ2-5|TRBV27|TRBD1
TGTGCCAGCAGTAGTTCACCGACAGGGTTAGGTGAGACCCAGTACTTC
CASSSSPTGLGETQYF
>-|TRBJ1-1|TRBV19|-
TGTGCCAGTAGTGCAGGGGCCAGGGCTGAAGCTTTCTTT
CASSAGARAEAFF
>few|TRBJ1-4|TRBV4-1|-
TGCGCCAGCAGCCAATTTCTCGGTGGGACCGTTGCAACTAATGAAAAACTGTTTTTT
CASSQFLGGTVATNEKLFF
>many|TRBJ2-2|TRBV2|-
TGTGCCAGCACGGGGAACACCGGGGAGCTGTTTTTT
CASTGNTGELFF
>many|TRBJ2-1|TRBV5-1|TRBD2
TGCGCCAGCAGTTTTGAGCGGGGGGTATACAATGAGCAGTTCTTC
CASSFERGVYNEQFF
>-|TRBJ1-2|TRBV6-5|-
TGTGCCAGCAGTCCCTCCCCTGGACAGACTTTCTATGGCTACACCTTC
CASSPSPGQTFYGYTF
>few|TRBJ2-3|TRBV20-1|TRBD1
TGCAGTGCTAGAGATTTCCGGGACAGGGCCACAGATACGCAGTATTTT
CSARDFRDRATDTQYF
>many|TRBJ2-3|TRBV7-2|TRBD2
TGTGCCAGCACTTCCGTAGTGGTAGCGGGGGCAGATACGCAGTATTTT
CASTSVVVAGADTQYF
>-|TRBJ1-5|TRBV27|-
TGTGCCAGCAGTTTCGGGGGGCAGGGAGCCCAGCATTTT
CASSFGGQGAQHF
>few|TRBJ2-1|TRBV14|TRBD1
TGTGCCAGCAGCCAAGATGGCCCGGACAGGGGCCATGAGCAGTTCTTC
CASSQDGPDRGHEQFF
>-|TRBJ1-1|TRBV12-5|TRBD1
TGTGCTAGTGGTTTGCTCCACGCCCTCGGGACAGGGGGAACTGAAGCTTTCTTT
CASGLLHALGTGGTEAFF
>few|TRBJ1-2|TRBV19|TRBD1
TGTGCCACCAGTAGAGGAGGCGGACAGGGTCGGGGGAATGGCTACACCTTC
CATSRGGGQGRGNGYTF
>few|TRBJ2-5|TRBV7-2|-
TGTGCCAGCAGCTTAGGTCCGGGGCAGGACGAGACCCAGTACTTC
CASSLGPGQDETQYF
>-|TRBJ2-1|TRBV14|-
TGTGCCAGCAGCCTGATGAGGTATAATGAGCAGTTCTTC
CASSLMRYNEQFF
>few|TRBJ1-5|TRBV7-2|-
TGTGCCAGCACATCACGTAGCAATCAGCCCCAGCATTTT
CASTSRSNQPQHF
>-|TRBJ1-4|TRBV20-1|TRBD1
TGCAGTGCTAGAGATGGGACAGGGGGCGCCTATGAAAAACTGTTTTTT
CSARDGTGGAYEKLFF
>-|TRBJ1-2|TRBV27|TRBD1
TGTGCCAGCAGTTTAAGGCTCCGGGACAGGGGGCTATATGGCTACACCTTC
CASSLRLRDRGLYGYTF
>few|TRBJ2-1|TRBV7-3|-
TGTGCCAGCAGCCCAATTCCTACCCCGGAGGAGCAGTTCTTC
CASSPIPTPEEQFF
>-|TRBJ1-1|TRBV7-9|-
TGTGCCAGTACTCATGGGAACACTGAAGCTTTCTTT
CASTHGNTEAFF
>-|TRBJ1-1|TRBV27|TRBD1
TGTGCCAGCAGTTTAGATGGGGACAGGGTCAGGGACACTGAAGCTTTCTTT
CASSLDGDRVRDTEAFF
>many|TRBJ1-2|TRBV7-8|-
TGTGCCAGCAGCTCTGCTCCAAACTATGGCTACACCTTC
CASSSAPNYGYTF
>-|TRBJ2-1|TRBV4-1|-
TGCGCCAGCAGCCAAGATAGGTCGCCCAATGAGCAGTTCTTC
CASSQDRSPNEQFF
>-|TRBJ1-5|TRBV7-9|-
TGTGCCAGCAGCCGGGGGGGGGAGCCAAATCAGCCCCAGCATTTT
CASSRGGEPNQPQHF
>-|TRBJ1-2|TRBV7-3|TRBD1
TGTGCCAGCATGCGGGACAGTAGGTATGGCTACACCTTC
CASMRDSRYGYTF
>many|TRBJ1-2|TRBV10-3|-
TGTGCCATGGGGGAAGGTCCATATGGCTACACCTTC
CAMGEGPYGYTF
>few|TRBJ1-1|TRBV7-6|-
TGTGCCAGCAGTGCGGGGTTCATGACTGAAGCTTTCTTT
CASSAGFMTEAFF
>few|TRBJ2-1|TRBV7-2|-
TGTGCCAGCAGCTTTCGGTTTCGGGGGGCGGACAATGAGCAGTTCTTC
CASSFRFRGADNEQFF
>many|TRBJ2-1|TRBV12-3/TRBV12-4|-
TGTGCCAGCAGTTTCGGGCGGGGTGGAGATGAGCAGTTCTTC
CASSFGRGGDEQFF
>-|TRBJ1-2|TRBV11-2|-
TGTGCCAGCAGCTTAACCCGGGAGGGCTACACCTTC
CASSLTREGYTF
>-|TRBJ2-1|TRBV28|TRBD2
TGTGCCAGCAGGTACGGGGGGATTTCCTACAATGAGCAGTTCTTC
CASRYGGISYNEQFF
>-|TRBJ2-7|TRBV12-3/TRBV12-4|TRBD1
TGTGCCAGCAGTTTAGACGGACAGGGACCCTACGAGCAGTACTTC
CASSLDGQGPYEQYF
>-|TRBJ1-3|TRBV5-6|-
TGTGCCAGCAGCCAGGGCAGACCTGGAAACACCATATATTTT
CASSQGRPGNTIYF
>many|TRBJ1-1|TRBV12-3/TRBV12-4|-
TGTGCCAGCAGTTTTCGGCAGGGCGACACTGAAGCTTTCTTT
CASSFRQGDTEAFF
>few|TRBJ2-5|TRBV6-1|TRBD1
TGTGCCAGCAGTGAAGACAGGGGGCTCCAAGAGACCCAGTACTTC
CASSEDRGLQETQYF
>-|TRBJ2-3|TRBV2|-
TGTGCCAGAAACAGGGAGACAGATACGCAGTATTTT
CARNRETDTQYF
>few|TRBJ1-2|TRBV6-1|-
TGTGCCAGCAGAGGGGACCGAGGATTCCCTAGTCTGTACTACACCTTC
CASRGDRGFPSLYYTF
>few|TRBJ1-4|TRBV5-1|-
TGCGCCAGCAGTAGAAGGACTACTAATGAAAAACTGTTTTTT
CASSRRTTNEKLFF
>many|TRBJ2-5|TRBV12-3/TRBV12-4|-
TGTGCCAGCAGCCAAGGGCCCCGGGAGACCCAGTACTTC
CASSQGPRETQYF
>-|TRBJ2-6|TRBV7-9|TRBD1
TGTGCCAGCAGCCCTACAGGGGTCGGGGCCAACGTCCTGACTTTC
CASSPTGVGANVLTF
>-|TRBJ1-6|TRBV4-1|-
TGCGCCAGCAGCCAAGATGACGGCTCCTATAATTCACCCCTCCACTTT
CASSQDDGSYNSPLHF
>many|TRBJ2-3|TRBV27|TRBD2
TGTGCCAGCAGTGGACTAGCGGGGAGCACAGATACGCAGTATTTT
CASSGLAGSTDTQYF
>-|TRBJ1-2|TRBV12-3/TRBV12-4|-
TGTGCCAGCAGTTTGGCTCCGAGGGGCTATGGCTACACCTTC
CASSLAPRGYGYTF
>-|TRBJ1-1|TRBV6-8|-
TGTGCCAGCAGTTACGAAATGAACACTGAAGCTTTCTTT
CASSYEMNTEAFF
>-|TRBJ2-7|TRBV12-3/TRBV12-4|-
TGTGCCAGCAGTTTGCCGGGAGAAACCTACGAGCAGTACTTC
CASSLPGETYEQYF
>-|TRBJ1-2|TRBV5-4|TRBD1
TGTGCCACCGGGACGACAGGGGATAACTATGGCTACACCTTC
CATGTTGDNYGYTF
>-|TRBJ1-5|TRBV15|-
TGTGCCACCAGCAGAGACGTCCTTAGCCCCACTCAGCCCCAGCATTTT
CATSRDVLSPTQPQHF
>-|TRBJ2-1|TRBV4-1|-
TGCGCCAGCAGCCACCGGATCCGGAATGAGCAGTTCTTC
CASSHRIRNEQFF
>-|TRBJ1-4|TRBV4-1|-
TGCGCCAGCAGTCAAGAGGTGGCCCGGGTGGGTGAAAAACTGTTTTTT
CASSQEVARVGEKLFF
>-|TRBJ2-7|TRBV28|TRBD1
TGTGCCAGCAGTCTCTTAATCGTCCGGGACAGGGACTCCTACGAGCAGTACTTC
CASSLLIVRDRDSYEQYF
>-|TRBJ2-5|TRBV27|TRBD1
TGTGCCAGCAGCCGATACAGGGGGCTTGGGGAGACCCAGTACTTC
CASSRYRGLGETQYF